A single T cell receptor (beta chain) is shown here with its context. Its antigen is undetermined. The CDR3 is made up of 16 amino acids. The ends were cut back, 5 bases at V and 0 bases at J, with 13 bases in the middle. Germline values: CDR1 MNHEY, CDR2 SVGEGT. This specimen belongs to a study of T cells after yellow fever vaccination. Study summary: Preparation used SMART-Seq v4 Ultra Low Input for the low-cell-number fractions.

General study findings and limits: Post-booster repertoires again held most primary-vaccination clones (roughly 96% CD4, roughly 88% CD8).

In TCRdb, the 5' RACE reads were re-called with MiXCR into one record per CDR3 protein. There are hundreds of thousands of distinct CDR3 sequences in the sample; approximately 15% occur only once, and around an eighth lies in the top ten. The source of this sequence is a man aged 30-40 years who received the YFV17D yellow fever vaccine. The sample here was PBMCs, taken on the day of the yellow fever booster vaccination. The chain combines TRBV6-2 or TRBV6-3 with TRBJ2-2, with D possibly being TRBD2 (5 bases). The CDR3 region has the DNA TGTGCCAGCAGTCCCCGAGGGAGAGCGAACACCGGGGAGCTGTTTTTT. It is translated as CASSPRGRANTGELFF.